Listed here is a single T cell receptor (beta chain). Its antigen is currently unknown. This sample was included in a study of a mutant IDH1 vaccine in newly diagnosed glioma. Looking at the study overall: Standard pretreatment was either radiotherapy, temozolomide, or, for most, radiochemotherapy with temozolomide.

Noted time point: baseline, week 1 (first vaccination visit). Treatment defined: pre-vaccination baseline after standard-of-care therapy. New WHO grade 3 or 4 IDH1-mutant, ATRX-lost astrocytomas were present in all donors. The V gene's germline CDR1 is SGHDN and CDR2 FVKESK. The CDR3 runs to 17 residues. Trimming took 3 bases from V and 1 from J; bases not matched to a gene: 9. Measured with immunoSEQ multiplex PCR; TCRdb has only the in-frame clones, and not every one. The sample has around 59,000 clones, more than 85% seen once; the top ten hold 2.6%. Findings of the study overall: It seemed that pseudoprogression was not linked to changes in the top peripheral T cell clonotypes. Immune responses arising from the vaccine appeared in roughly 95% of patients.

This sample comprised PBMCs, obtained from a glioma patient treated with radiotherapy, temozolomide or both. V and J are TRBV14 and TRBJ2-7; 10 nucleotides align to TRBD2. The source of this sequence is a man between 45 and 60 years old with glioma. CDR3 residues: CASSQVLAGGRSYEQYF. The CDR3 region has the DNA TGTGCCAGCAGCCAGGTATTAGCGGGGGGACGGTCCTACGAGCAGTACTTC. Supplemented by reference TRBV14 and TRBJ2-7, the full variable domain reads EAGVTQFPSHSVIEKGQTVTLRCDPISGHDNLYWYRRVMGKEIKFLLHFVKESKQDESGMPNNRFLAERTGGTYSTLKVQPAELEDSGVYFCASSQVLAGGRSYEQYFGPGTRLTVT.